This record covers a single TCR beta chain. In the authors' workflow: Amplifying reference gene primers gave estimates of nucleated cell counts. Libraries were prepared by immunoSEQ multiplex PCR; TCRdb keeps only in-frame clonotypes and omits some of them. Clone size and the V and J calls come from that table; the DNA yielded D and trimming. The sample yields some 320,000 clones, under 90% seen once. The CDR3 has 14 amino acids. CDR1 and CDR2 (germline): SQVTM, ANQGSEA. The J segment lost 10 bases and the V segment lost 7 bases, leaving 14 bases of the junction unmatched. This entry belongs to a study of blood T cell repertoires in COVID-19.

This TCR came from a woman aged 45-59 years who had been exposed to COVID-19. The source material was PBMCs or T cells enriched from blood (not recorded which). The rearrangement uses TRBV29-1 and TRBJ2-1, with 9 positions matching TRBD1. Written as DNA, the CDR3 is TGCAGCGGGAACCGGGACAGGGTTACGGGGGAGCAGTTCTTC. Its protein product is CSGNRDRVTGEQFF.